The rows below give T cell receptor beta chains drawn from one sample of a study of CD8+CD57+ T cells in acquired aplastic anemia. MiXCR, run by TCRdb on the reads, gives a single entry per CDR3 protein. The sample has over 150,000 distinct CDR3 sequences; roughly 65% are singletons. The sample was sorted CD4+, CD8+, or CD8+CD57+ T cells (not recorded which) from PBMCs. These receptors originate from a human donor with aplastic anemia. CDR3s include the opening cysteine and the closing phenylalanine or tryptophan. The D gene is left open where the match is weak. Clone size appears in some rows only: once, few, many, or a class for an expanded clone.

V: TRBV4-1; size: many; D: -; length: 16; J: TRBJ1-5; DNA: TGCGCCAGCAGCCAAGATCCGGGGGGAGGCAATCAGCCCCAGCATTTT; CDR3: CASSQDPGGGNQPQHF
V: TRBV19; size: -; D: -; length: 15; J: TRBJ2-2; DNA: TGTGCCAGTAGTATAGCGGGGGAGAACACCGGGGAGCTGTTTTTT; CDR3: CASSIAGENTGELFF
V: TRBV25-1; size: many; D: -; length: 16; J: TRBJ2-3; DNA: TGTGCCAGCAGTGATGTCTCCGGGGTTAGCACAGATACGCAGTATTTT; CDR3: CASSDVSGVSTDTQYF
V: TRBV20-1; size: -; D: -; length: 13; J: TRBJ1-1; DNA: TGCAGTGCTAGCGAACAGGGATCGACACAAGCTTTCTTT; CDR3: CSASEQGSTQAFF
V: TRBV7-9; size: many; D: TRBD1; length: 16; J: TRBJ1-2; DNA: TGTGCCAGCAGCCCCCTTGCGGGACAGCCTCGCTATGGCTACACCTTC; CDR3: CASSPLAGQPRYGYTF
V: TRBV6-2/TRBV6-3; size: -; D: TRBD1; length: 14; J: TRBJ2-1; DNA: TGTGCCAGCAGTCCTCCGACAGGGGGAAATGAGCAGTTCTTC; CDR3: CASSPPTGGNEQFF
V: TRBV2; size: few; D: -; length: 12; J: TRBJ2-7; DNA: TGTGCCAGCAGTGAATCGGACTACGAGCAGTACTTC; CDR3: CASSESDYEQYF
V: TRBV19; size: once; D: TRBD1; length: 15; J: TRBJ2-5; DNA: TGTGCCAGTAGTATCTGGGGGACAGGGGAAGAGACCCAGTACTTC; CDR3: CASSIWGTGEETQYF
V: TRBV7-9; size: -; D: -; length: 13; J: TRBJ2-7; DNA: TGTGCCAGCAGCCGGGGGCCGACCTACGAGCAGTACTTC; CDR3: CASSRGPTYEQYF
V: TRBV12-3/TRBV12-4; size: many; D: -; length: 12; J: TRBJ1-1; DNA: TGTGCCAGCAGTTTATTGGGCATTGAAGCTTTCTTT; CDR3: CASSLLGIEAFF
V: TRBV15; size: few; D: -; length: 13; J: TRBJ2-7; DNA: TGTGCCACCAGCAGGGACGTGAGCTCCGAGCAGTACTTC; CDR3: CATSRDVSSEQYF
V: TRBV7-3; size: many; D: -; length: 15; J: TRBJ2-7; DNA: TGTGCCAGCAGCGGGCAACCGGGACCTCCCTACGAGCAGTACTTC; CDR3: CASSGQPGPPYEQYF
V: TRBV5-6; size: -; D: -; length: 13; J: TRBJ1-2; DNA: TGTGCCAGCAGCCCCGGCGTGATCTATGGCTACACCTTC; CDR3: CASSPGVIYGYTF
V: TRBV9; size: -; D: -; length: 14; J: TRBJ1-5; DNA: TGTGCCAGCAGCGTCGGCGGAGTCAATCAGCCCCAGCATTTT; CDR3: CASSVGGVNQPQHF
V: TRBV7-8; size: -; D: -; length: 13; J: TRBJ2-7; DNA: TGTGCCAGCAGCTTTGGGTCTCCCTACGAGCAGTACTTC; CDR3: CASSFGSPYEQYF
V: TRBV24-1; size: many; D: -; length: 14; J: TRBJ1-1; DNA: TGTGCCACCAGTGAAGGCAGGGAGAACACTGAAGCTTTCTTT; CDR3: CATSEGRENTEAFF
V: TRBV20-1; size: -; D: -; length: 14; J: TRBJ1-2; DNA: TGCAGTGCTACTACCGGAACAGGTGGTTATGGCTACACCTTC; CDR3: CSATTGTGGYGYTF
V: TRBV7-2; size: -; D: -; length: 14; J: TRBJ1-2; DNA: TGTGCCAGTAGCCCCGAGGGGAGTGGCTATGGCTACACCTTC; CDR3: CASSPEGSGYGYTF
V: TRBV20-1; size: -; D: TRBD1; length: 13; J: TRBJ1-2; DNA: TGCAGTGCCCCGGGACAGGGTAGCTATGGCTACACCTTC; CDR3: CSAPGQGSYGYTF
V: TRBV5-1; size: -; D: TRBD1; length: 14; J: TRBJ2-3; DNA: TGCGCCAGCAGCTGGGACAGGGCGGAAGATACGCAGTATTTT; CDR3: CASSWDRAEDTQYF
V: TRBV25-1; size: -; D: TRBD1; length: 13; J: TRBJ1-2; DNA: TGTGCCAGCCCCGGGACAGGGATCTATGGCTACACCTTC; CDR3: CASPGTGIYGYTF
V: TRBV5-6; size: many; D: -; length: 14; J: TRBJ1-1; DNA: TGTGCCAGCAGCTGGGGGGTTCCGGTCACTGAAGCTTTCTTT; CDR3: CASSWGVPVTEAFF
V: TRBV29-1; size: -; D: -; length: 16; J: TRBJ2-3; DNA: TGCAGCGTTGATAGGGTGGGGCCGATGAGCACAGATACGCAGTATTTT; CDR3: CSVDRVGPMSTDTQYF
V: TRBV12-3/TRBV12-4; size: few; D: -; length: 14; J: TRBJ2-1; DNA: TGTGCCAGCAGTTTGGGGCGGACCACAGATACGCAGTTCTTC; CDR3: CASSLGRTTDTQFF
V: TRBV2; size: -; D: TRBD2; length: 18; J: TRBJ2-7; DNA: TGTGCCAGCAGTGGGCTAGCGGGGGGTCCTACCGATTCCTACGAGCAGTACTTC; CDR3: CASSGLAGGPTDSYEQYF
V: TRBV14; size: -; D: TRBD1; length: 16; J: TRBJ2-2; DNA: TGCGCCAGCAGCTGGACCGGGACAGGGGACACCGGGGAGCTGTTTTTT; CDR3: CASSWTGTGDTGELFF
V: TRBV20-1; size: -; D: -; length: 12; J: TRBJ2-3; DNA: TGCAGTGCTAGAGATGATGGGGGTACGCAGTATTTT; CDR3: CSARDDGGTQYF
V: TRBV30; size: -; D: TRBD2; length: 18; J: TRBJ2-1; DNA: TGTGCCTGGAGTGGCGGGACTAGCGGGGGACACAGCCTCAATGAGCAGTTCTTC; CDR3: CAWSGGTSGGHSLNEQFF